A selection of T cell receptor beta chains follows, all from one sample in a study of T cells after posttransplantation cyclophosphamide. The table came from immunoSEQ multiplex PCR; TCRdb's copy has only in-frame clones and leaves some out. The sample includes approximately 20,000 clones, roughly 87% of them seen just once. Sequenced here: PBMCs, sampled after allogeneic stem cell transplant with posttransplant cyclophosphamide. The source is a female patient aged 40 to 50 who received an allogeneic stem cell transplant from a related donor, was CMV-positive, and had no GVHD. The T cells may partly be graft donor cells. Each CDR3 is given with its conserved first and last residue. Each record gives: V gene, clone size, D gene, J gene, CDR3 protein, CDR3 DNA. A D gene is named only where the DNA matches it firmly. The listing skips clone size in some rows; elsewhere it reads once, few, many or a size class.

v_call: TRBV27; clone_size: NA; d_call: NA; j_call: TRBJ1-2; cdr3_aa: CASRYGTSNYGYTF; cdr3_nt: TGTGCCAGCAGATACGGGACATCAAACTATGGCTACACCTTC
v_call: TRBV19; clone_size: NA; d_call: NA; j_call: TRBJ1-5; cdr3_aa: CASSIGGIEPQHF; cdr3_nt: TGTGCCAGTAGTATTGGGGGGATAGAGCCCCAGCATTTT
v_call: TRBV11-3; clone_size: NA; d_call: TRBD2; j_call: TRBJ2-3; cdr3_aa: CASSSSGRAGRDTQYF; cdr3_nt: TGTGCCAGCAGTTCTAGCGGGAGGGCCGGGCGGGATACGCAGTATTTT
v_call: TRBV5-1; clone_size: NA; d_call: NA; j_call: TRBJ1-1; cdr3_aa: CASSTLGHLNTEAFF; cdr3_nt: TGCGCCAGCAGCACCCTAGGACATCTGAACACTGAAGCTTTCTTT
v_call: TRBV7-2; clone_size: NA; d_call: TRBD2; j_call: TRBJ2-5; cdr3_aa: CASRRSAGVGETQYF; cdr3_nt: TGTGCCAGCAGGCGCAGCGCGGGAGTGGGAGAGACCCAGTACTTC
v_call: TRBV2; clone_size: once; d_call: NA; j_call: TRBJ2-5; cdr3_aa: CASSETRNQETQYF; cdr3_nt: TGTGCCAGCAGTGAGACACGGAACCAAGAGACCCAGTACTTC
v_call: TRBV7-3; clone_size: NA; d_call: NA; j_call: TRBJ1-1; cdr3_aa: CASSLSGNTEAFF; cdr3_nt: TGTGCCAGCAGCTTAAGCGGGAACACTGAAGCTTTCTTT
v_call: TRBV9; clone_size: NA; d_call: TRBD2; j_call: TRBJ2-7; cdr3_aa: CASSRGGTSSEQYF; cdr3_nt: TGTGCCAGCAGCCGGGGAGGGACTAGCTCCGAGCAGTACTTC
v_call: TRBV28; clone_size: NA; d_call: NA; j_call: TRBJ2-3; cdr3_aa: CASSLGGNTDTQYF; cdr3_nt: TGTGCCAGCAGTTTAGGGGGGAACACGGATACGCAGTATTTT
v_call: TRBV28; clone_size: NA; d_call: TRBD1; j_call: TRBJ1-1; cdr3_aa: CASSLGQGWGKTEAFF; cdr3_nt: TGTGCCAGCAGTTTGGGACAGGGTTGGGGGAAGACTGAAGCTTTCTTT
v_call: TRBV5-5; clone_size: NA; d_call: NA; j_call: TRBJ1-5; cdr3_aa: CASSSPGQSNQPQHF; cdr3_nt: TGTGCCAGCAGCTCGCCGGGACAAAGCAATCAGCCCCAGCATTTT
v_call: TRBV18; clone_size: NA; d_call: TRBD2; j_call: TRBJ2-2; cdr3_aa: CASSSRTSGRADTGELFF; cdr3_nt: TGTGCCAGCTCATCAAGGACTAGCGGGAGGGCGGACACCGGGGAGCTGTTTTTT
v_call: TRBV5-1; clone_size: NA; d_call: NA; j_call: TRBJ2-6; cdr3_aa: CASSGQISGANVLTF; cdr3_nt: TGCGCCAGCAGCGGCCAGATCTCTGGGGCCAACGTCCTGACTTTC
v_call: TRBV18; clone_size: once; d_call: NA; j_call: TRBJ1-2; cdr3_aa: CASSGGAANYGYTF; cdr3_nt: TGTGCCAGCTCAGGGGGGGCGGCAAACTATGGCTACACCTTC
v_call: TRBV7-9; clone_size: NA; d_call: TRBD1; j_call: TRBJ2-7; cdr3_aa: CASTRTGANEQYF; cdr3_nt: TGTGCCAGCACCCGGACAGGGGCCAACGAGCAGTACTTC
v_call: TRBV7-9; clone_size: few; d_call: TRBD2; j_call: TRBJ2-3; cdr3_aa: CASSSWREGPTDTQYF; cdr3_nt: TGTGCCAGCAGCTCCTGGCGGGAGGGCCCCACAGATACGCAGTATTTT
v_call: TRBV5-1; clone_size: NA; d_call: TRBD2; j_call: TRBJ2-7; cdr3_aa: CASSTGTSTYEQYF; cdr3_nt: TGCGCCAGCAGCACCGGGACTAGCACCTACGAGCAGTACTTC
v_call: TRBV5-6; clone_size: NA; d_call: TRBD2; j_call: TRBJ2-1; cdr3_aa: CASSLLSGGSKSYNEQFF; cdr3_nt: TGTGCCAGCAGCTTGTTGTCAGGCGGGAGTAAATCCTACAATGAGCAGTTCTTC
v_call: TRBV10-3; clone_size: NA; d_call: TRBD1; j_call: TRBJ2-3; cdr3_aa: CANGQGAADTQYF; cdr3_nt: TGTGCCAATGGACAGGGGGCAGCAGATACGCAGTATTTT
v_call: TRBV6-5; clone_size: NA; d_call: TRBD1; j_call: TRBJ1-2; cdr3_aa: CASSYEGQGAYGYTF; cdr3_nt: TGTGCCAGCAGTTACGAAGGACAGGGGGCCTATGGCTACACCTTC
v_call: TRBV19; clone_size: NA; d_call: TRBD2; j_call: TRBJ2-1; cdr3_aa: CASSSSGDQHNEQFF; cdr3_nt: TGTGCCAGTAGTAGTAGCGGGGACCAACACAATGAGCAGTTCTTC
v_call: TRBV6-5; clone_size: NA; d_call: NA; j_call: TRBJ2-7; cdr3_aa: CASTGSSYEQYF; cdr3_nt: TGTGCCTCAACGGGGAGCTCCTACGAGCAGTACTTC
v_call: TRBV14; clone_size: NA; d_call: NA; j_call: TRBJ2-7; cdr3_aa: CASSPRGELYYEQYF; cdr3_nt: TGTGCCAGCAGCCCCCGGGGAGAGCTATACTACGAGCAGTACTTC
v_call: TRBV4-1; clone_size: once; d_call: NA; j_call: TRBJ1-5; cdr3_aa: CASSQEQAGQPQHF; cdr3_nt: TGCGCCAGCAGCCAAGAACAGGCAGGACAGCCCCAGCATTTT
v_call: TRBV4-3; clone_size: few; d_call: TRBD1; j_call: TRBJ1-2; cdr3_aa: CASSLDRGYGYTF; cdr3_nt: TGCGCCAGCAGCCTGGACAGGGGCTATGGCTACACCTTC
v_call: TRBV9; clone_size: NA; d_call: TRBD2; j_call: TRBJ2-1; cdr3_aa: CASSAPGTSGSNEQFF; cdr3_nt: TGTGCCAGCAGCGCCCCCGGGACTAGCGGTTCCAATGAGCAGTTCTTC
v_call: TRBV19; clone_size: NA; d_call: TRBD1; j_call: TRBJ1-4; cdr3_aa: CASSGTGGVSEKLFF; cdr3_nt: TGTGCCAGTAGCGGGACAGGGGGCGTCAGCGAAAAACTGTTTTTT
v_call: TRBV19; clone_size: NA; d_call: NA; j_call: TRBJ1-5; cdr3_aa: CASSIEVGSSISNQPQHF; cdr3_nt: TGTGCCAGTAGTATAGAAGTGGGCTCGTCGATTAGCAATCAGCCCCAGCATTTT
v_call: TRBV27; clone_size: NA; d_call: TRBD2; j_call: TRBJ2-1; cdr3_aa: CASSWVAGGNEQFF; cdr3_nt: TGTGCCAGCAGTTGGGTAGCGGGGGGCAATGAGCAGTTCTTC
v_call: TRBV7-2; clone_size: NA; d_call: NA; j_call: TRBJ2-7; cdr3_aa: CASREGSGYEQYF; cdr3_nt: TGTGCCAGCAGGGAGGGGTCGGGTTACGAGCAGTACTTC
v_call: TRBV6-4; clone_size: few; d_call: NA; j_call: TRBJ2-2; cdr3_aa: CASSPLATSNTGELFF; cdr3_nt: TGTGCCAGCAGTCCACTAGCCACCTCGAACACCGGGGAGCTGTTTTTT
v_call: TRBV7-3; clone_size: NA; d_call: NA; j_call: TRBJ2-3; cdr3_aa: CASSSRVVDTQYF; cdr3_nt: TGTGCCAGCAGCTCCCGTGTAGTAGATACGCAGTATTTT
v_call: TRBV5-4; clone_size: NA; d_call: NA; j_call: TRBJ2-1; cdr3_aa: CASSLGLDEYNEQFF; cdr3_nt: TGTGCCAGCAGCTTGGGACTAGACGAATACAATGAGCAGTTCTTC
v_call: TRBV6-1; clone_size: NA; d_call: NA; j_call: TRBJ2-5; cdr3_aa: CASTLDPRGTQYF; cdr3_nt: TGTGCCAGCACGTTGGACCCGCGGGGGACCCAGTACTTC
v_call: TRBV19; clone_size: NA; d_call: TRBD2; j_call: TRBJ2-3; cdr3_aa: CASRDRTSGRTDTQYF; cdr3_nt: TGTGCCAGTAGAGATAGGACTAGCGGACGCACAGATACGCAGTATTTT
v_call: TRBV7-3; clone_size: NA; d_call: NA; j_call: TRBJ2-5; cdr3_aa: CASSQLGAQETQYF; cdr3_nt: TGTGCCAGCAGCCAGCTGGGGGCCCAAGAGACCCAGTACTTC